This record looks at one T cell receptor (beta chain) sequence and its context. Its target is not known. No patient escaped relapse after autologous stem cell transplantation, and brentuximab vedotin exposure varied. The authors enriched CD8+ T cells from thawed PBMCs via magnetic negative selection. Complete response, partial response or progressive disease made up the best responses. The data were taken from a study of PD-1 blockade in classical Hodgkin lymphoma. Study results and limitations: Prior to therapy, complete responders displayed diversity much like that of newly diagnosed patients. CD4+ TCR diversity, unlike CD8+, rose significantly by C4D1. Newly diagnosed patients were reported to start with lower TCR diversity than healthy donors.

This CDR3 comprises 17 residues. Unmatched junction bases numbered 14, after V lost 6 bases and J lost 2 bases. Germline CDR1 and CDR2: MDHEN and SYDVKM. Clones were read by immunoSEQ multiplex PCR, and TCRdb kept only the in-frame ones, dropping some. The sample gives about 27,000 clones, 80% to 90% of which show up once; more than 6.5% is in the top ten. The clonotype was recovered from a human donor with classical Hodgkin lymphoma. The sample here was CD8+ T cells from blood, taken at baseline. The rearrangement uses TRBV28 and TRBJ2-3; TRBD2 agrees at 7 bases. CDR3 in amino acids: CASSPRLASGTTDTQYF. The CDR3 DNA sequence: TGTGCCAGCAGCCCCCGTTTGGCTAGCGGTACCACAGATACGCAGTATTTT.